This entry describes one TCR beta chain. What antigen it recognizes has not been identified. No much larger clonotype is one base removed from it; base qualities were not supplied. The CDR3 runs 19 amino acids, cysteine and phenylalanine included. Here the CDR3 DNA is all that survives: 57 bases in frame from base 1. V was cut back by 0 bases and J by 0 bases, leaving a gap of 15 bases between them. CDR1 and CDR2 are drawn from the germline V gene: MNHNS, SASEGT. Moderately to severely active disease, a Clinical Activity Score of at least 3, a NOSPECS grade of at least 4, and a duration under 3 months were present in ophthalmopathy patients. Exclusion was applied to patients with uncontrolled infections, other autoimmune diseases, pregnancy or lactation. Diagnoses were established on the basis of clinical symptoms, serum thyroxine and TRAb, thyroid ultrasound, and orbital computed tomography. PBMCs were separated from 7.5 to 10 ml of fresh peripheral blood using Ficoll-Paque density gradient centrifugation. Trizol reagent was used to extract total RNA, and RNA quality was then checked on an Agilent 2100 Bioanalyzer.

The record originates from a study of T cells in Graves' hyperthyroidism and ophthalmopathy (dated by TCRdb to between 2018 and 2020). With respect to the entire study: Peripheral blood samples were taken at initial diagnosis, before any treatment was given. After sampling, hyperthyroidism patients received methimazole starting at 30 mg daily, and ophthalmopathy patients received high-dose intravenous methylprednisolone. An independent validation cohort of under 20 hyperthyroidism patients and approximately 16 patients who later progressed to ophthalmopathy tested prospective prediction of ophthalmopathy. The paper describes TCR Vbeta CDR3 sequencing of 140 or so peripheral blood samples, made up of 43 ophthalmopathy patients, around 78 hyperthyroidism patients and roughly 17 progressor patients. In addition, the study compared T-cell repertoires in thyroid tissue and in blood from several Graves' hyperthyroidism patients. The 75 to 100 discovery patients were randomly split 7:3 into training and test sets. To identify distinguishing TCR V-J signatures, a discovery cohort of 95 to 100 patients was used, comprising fewer than 45 with Graves' ophthalmopathy and about 59 with stable Graves' hyperthyroidism.

Overall study results and their limits: Sample size was not statistically predetermined, and blinding of investigators to group allocation was not performed. During validation, the model predicted progression to ophthalmopathy a median of approximately 7 months ahead of onset, with around 70% sensitivity and 72% to 80% specificity. A model built on a 13 V-J signature distinguished ophthalmopathy from stable hyperthyroidism, reaching 85% to 90% sensitivity and around 81% specificity in cross-validation and 80%/75% in testing. Most expanded thyroid clonotypes (frequency above 0.001) were also detected in blood, suggesting blood repertoires may reflect thyroid immune responses.

Amplification of TCR beta CDR3 regions was carried out from RNA transcripts. The TCR CDR3 was subjected to a first round of RT-PCR using the HTBI primer set and the Qiagen OneStep RT-PCR kit. The libraries were constructed in a second round of multiplex PCR and then size-selected and purified. Sequencing of the libraries was done on an Illumina HiSeq2000 using paired-end 100 bp reads. The authors' pipeline ran thus. SOAPnuke was used to process the raw data, removing reads that contained adapters or uncalled bases, had a mean Phred below 15, or lacked an exact match to the constant primer or identifier. COPE v1.2.5 was used to merge high-quality paired reads, and clonotypes were defined as unique nucleotide sequences. MiTCR v1.1 was used to align clonotypes to the IMGT TRBV, TRBD and TRBJ reference segments. The analysis was restricted to V-J combinations with a frequency above 0.0001, which together covered 99% to 99.2% of the repertoires. The TCS score was defined as F50 (clonal expansion) divided by E x V (chaos), with BLOSUM62-based TCRdist calculated between CDR3 peptides within each V-J. Welch's t-statistics and random forest reduced several hundred V-J features to 13, which were used in a naive Bayes classifier (R e1071). The public reads were reprocessed in TCRdb via fastp at Q25 and MiXCR, keeping in-frame beta chains. Duplicate CDR3 protein sequences are folded into a single record with the most common DNA and genes. It is TCRdb's table, rather than the study itself, that gives the V and J calls and clone size. The sample table lists 660,000 or so distinct CDR3 sequences, around 21% of them with a count of one. Clones ranked in the top ten supply under 35% of the sample.

The rearranged segments are TRBV6-1 and TRBJ1-6, with the D gene too uncertain to name. This receptor was obtained from a man younger than 45 with Graves' ophthalmopathy. The specimen sequenced was blood. CDR3 protein: CASSEAKEGPSSYNSPLHF. The DNA reads TGTGCCAGCAGTGAAGCGAAGGAAGGACCGAGCTCCTATAATTCACCCCTCCACTTT.